This T cell receptor (beta chain) was identified during a study of identical twins. CDR3 size: 14 residues. The germline V gene has CDR1 MNHNS and CDR2 SASEGT. V gave up 5 bases and J gave up 5 bases, with 12 bases separating them. TCRdb analysed the 5' RACE reads with MiXCR anew, one entry per CDR3 protein. The sample lists 300,000 or so distinct CDR3 sequences; less than 9.5% were seen once. This clonotype occurred a few times. The sample was also linked to a second study, of yellow fever vaccine responses in identical twins.

This chain joins TRBV6-1 and TRBJ1-4, with D maybe TRBD1 (5 bases). The sequenced sample was CD8+ T cells sorted from blood. This TCR came from a woman in her late teens or twenties in good health. The CDR3 protein is CASSPGWENEKLFF. The CDR3 DNA sequence: TGTGCCAGCAGTCCAGGGTGGGAAAATGAAAAACTGTTTTTT.